The rows below give T cell receptor beta chains drawn from one sample of a study of post-analysis software for immune sequencing data. TCRdb passed the PCR reads through MiXCR, listing each CDR3 protein once. The sample holds about 820,000 distinct CDR3 sequences, approximately 50% seen once. The sample taken for sequencing was blood. These receptors all come from a girl between 10 and 17 years old with multiple sclerosis. CDR3s include the opening cysteine and the closing phenylalanine or tryptophan. D genes are given only for firm matches. Where a row states a size, it is once, few, many or the class of an expanded clone; other rows omit it.

>.|TRBJ2-7|.|TRBV14
CASSLGQSGNEQYF
TGTGCCAGCAGCCTCGGACAGAGTGGGAACGAGCAGTACTTC
>TRBD1|TRBJ2-3|.|TRBV7-2
CASSLAGQGSTDTQYF
TGTGCCAGCAGCTTGGCCGGACAGGGGTCGACAGATACGCAGTATTTT
>.|TRBJ1-1|.|TRBV12-5
CASGLGGLGTEAFF
TGTGCTAGTGGTTTGGGGGGGCTGGGCACTGAAGCTTTCTTT
>TRBD2|TRBJ2-1|.|TRBV12-3/TRBV12-4
CASSHTTSGIYNEQFF
TGTGCCAGCAGCCATACGACTAGCGGGATCTACAATGAGCAGTTCTTC
>.|TRBJ1-1|.|TRBV4-1
CASSQVAGQTEAFF
TGCGCCAGCAGCCAAGTCGCAGGGCAAACTGAAGCTTTCTTT
>.|TRBJ2-1|few|TRBV29-1
CSVLTRASSYNEQFF
TGCAGCGTTCTAACCCGGGCCTCCTCCTACAATGAGCAGTTCTTC
>.|TRBJ2-3|once|TRBV20-1
CSASPQGAGTDTQYF
TGCAGTGCGAGTCCCCAAGGGGCTGGCACAGATACGCAGTATTTT
>TRBD1|TRBJ2-6|.|TRBV5-5
CASSRQGSSGANVLAF
TGTGCCAGCAGCCGACAGGGTAGCTCTGGGGCCAACGTCCTGGCTTTC
>.|TRBJ1-2|.|TRBV5-1
CASSLAKSGGRFDGYTF
TGCGCCAGCAGCTTGGCAAAGTCCGGGGGGCGTTTTGATGGCTACACCTTC
>TRBD2|TRBJ2-7|.|TRBV27
CASGTNIPYVEQYF
TGTGCCAGCGGGACTAATATCCCCTACGTGGAGCAGTACTTC